Listed below are T cell receptor beta chains from one sample, sequenced in a study of immune evolution from preneoplasia to lung adenocarcinoma. The repertoire was sequenced with immunoSEQ multiplex PCR; TCRdb's copy has only in-frame clones and lacks some. The sample contains about 4,600 clones, under 80% of which appear only once. The material sequenced was FFPE minimally invasive lung adenocarcinoma tissue. The receptors were gathered from a person between 60 and 79 years old with lung adenocarcinoma. Each CDR3 is given with its conserved first and last residue. A D gene is named only where the DNA matches it firmly.

d_gene	j_gene	v_gene	CDR3aa
.	TRBJ2-4	TRBV7-3	CASSSGTGINIQYF
.	TRBJ2-3	TRBV10-1	CASSEAFTDTQYF
.	TRBJ1-2	TRBV29-1	CSVTRTEGYGYTF
.	TRBJ1-2	TRBV21-1	CASSKGAFSTGTNYGYTF
.	TRBJ1-1	TRBV30	CAWSDSGAGTEAFF
.	TRBJ2-1	TRBV4-2	CASSLGSSGLNEQFF
.	TRBJ1-2	TRBV4-2	CASSPSPTNYGYTF
.	TRBJ2-3	TRBV9	CASSGDTDTQYF
.	TRBJ1-5	TRBV27	CASRLSVSNQPQHF
.	TRBJ2-5	TRBV30	CAWSVRASRQETQYF
TRBD2	TRBJ2-1	TRBV7-7	CASSLGPTSEQFF
TRBD1	TRBJ1-6	TRBV5-1	CASSLAQGDNSPLHF
.	TRBJ2-1	TRBV29-1	CSAESTDEQFF
.	TRBJ2-7	TRBV5-1	CASSLGPLRDEQYF
.	TRBJ1-1	TRBV9	CASSVEVWDTEAFF
.	TRBJ2-5	TRBV27	CASSHRRQETQYF
.	TRBJ1-1	TRBV10-3	CAISERVANTEAFF
TRBD2	TRBJ2-7	TRBV10-2	CASSVASGSYEQYF
.	TRBJ1-3	TRBV6-6	CASSYSEGGNTIYF
TRBD1	TRBJ1-1	TRBV28	CASEQGALNTEAFF
.	TRBJ1-1	TRBV5-6	CASSLVTGGGNTEAFF
.	TRBJ2-3	TRBV2	CASSARGGDTQYF
.	TRBJ1-1	TRBV10-3	CAITAWGGTEAFF
TRBD1	TRBJ1-6	TRBV4-1	CASSSDRGRSYNSPLHF
TRBD1	TRBJ1-1	TRBV29-1	CSVGQGSSTEAFF
.	TRBJ2-2	TRBV30	CAWRQLRNTGELFF
TRBD2	TRBJ2-1	TRBV19	CASSPPRAGGPGGEQFF
TRBD1	TRBJ2-7	TRBV9	CASSVAGTGYHEQYF
TRBD2	TRBJ2-7	TRBV6-1	CASTEPSGRAYEQYF
TRBD2	TRBJ2-1	TRBV6-4	CASSAGTSGRNEQFF
TRBD2	TRBJ2-2	TRBV11-2	CASSPLADNTGELFF
TRBD2	TRBJ2-1	TRBV6-4	CASSIMASGLNNEQFF
TRBD1	TRBJ2-1	TRBV30	CAWGPGQGEQFF
.	TRBJ1-3	TRBV30	CAWSAFGTGENTIYF
.	TRBJ2-5	TRBV10-3	CAISAGTLGETQYF
.	TRBJ2-1	TRBV19	CASKTKGEQFF
.	TRBJ2-3	TRBV9	CASRSGDTQYF
TRBD1	TRBJ1-5	TRBV29-1	CSVVQGANQPQHF
TRBD2	TRBJ2-3	TRBV9	CASSALGGGTDTQYF
TRBD1	TRBJ1-1	TRBV30	CASQTGETEAFF
.	TRBJ2-1	TRBV2	CASTWTAYNEQFF
.	TRBJ1-1	TRBV27	CASFSERRGGTEAFF
TRBD1	TRBJ1-5	TRBV30	CAWSVQTGGNQPQHF
.	TRBJ1-4	TRBV7-8	CASSPYITGYDEKLFF
.	TRBJ2-7	TRBV7-9	CASSFGLPVSYEQYF
.	TRBJ1-3	TRBV9	CASSAGRVAGNTIYF
TRBD2	TRBJ2-1	TRBV2	CASSPGLAGYNEQFF
.	TRBJ2-5	TRBV7-8	CASRSRGAQETQYF
TRBD1	TRBJ1-5	TRBV27	CASSSYRGGSNQPQHF
.	TRBJ2-1	TRBV15	CATSRDSGAEQFF
.	TRBJ1-2	TRBV19	CASRGSGSQGYTF
TRBD1	TRBJ1-1	TRBV11-3	CASSLGEPGQPNTEAFF
.	TRBJ1-1	TRBV5-4	CASSLEGRVGAEAFF
.	TRBJ2-3	TRBV9	CASSVEGGDTQYF
TRBD2	TRBJ2-4	TRBV5-1	CASSLETSNIQYF